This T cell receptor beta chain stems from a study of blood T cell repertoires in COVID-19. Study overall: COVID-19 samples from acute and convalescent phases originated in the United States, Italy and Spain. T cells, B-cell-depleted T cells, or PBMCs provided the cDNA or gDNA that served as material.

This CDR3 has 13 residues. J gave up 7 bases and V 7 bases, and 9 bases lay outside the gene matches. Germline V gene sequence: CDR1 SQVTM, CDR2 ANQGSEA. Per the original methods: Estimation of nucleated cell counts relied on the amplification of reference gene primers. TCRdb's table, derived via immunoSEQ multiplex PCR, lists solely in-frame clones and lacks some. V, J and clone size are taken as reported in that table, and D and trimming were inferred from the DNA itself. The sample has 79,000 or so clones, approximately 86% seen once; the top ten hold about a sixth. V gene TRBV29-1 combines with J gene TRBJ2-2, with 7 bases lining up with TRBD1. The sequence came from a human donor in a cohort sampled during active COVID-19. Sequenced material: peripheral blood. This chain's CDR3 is CSGIRGQDGELFF. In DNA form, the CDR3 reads TGCAGCGGAATAAGGGGGCAGGACGGGGAGCTGTTTTTT.